The 9 T cell receptor beta chains reported below all come from one sample, sequenced in a study of blood T cell repertoires in COVID-19. Sequencing was performed with immunoSEQ multiplex PCR; in TCRdb, only in-frame clones are kept and a portion is missing. The sample shows 120,000 to 150,000 clones, around nine tenths of them seen only once. Sequenced input: peripheral blood. The origin of the receptors is a human donor in a cohort sampled during active COVID-19.

This chain links TRBV28 with TRBJ1-4; the match to TRBD1 covers 7 bases. V lost 3 bases and J lost 6; bases outside the gene matches: 7. Germline loops: CDR1 MDHEN, CDR2 SYDVKM. This CDR3 is 15 amino acids long. CDR3 region: CASSFGGQAYEKLFF. Here the CDR3 DNA reads TGTGCCAGCAGTTTCGGAGGACAGGCTTATGAAAAACTGTTTTTT.

The V and J genes are TRBV4-1 and TRBJ1-2; 9 nucleotides match TRBD1. The CDR3 is made up of 20 amino acids. CDR1 MGHRA and CDR2 YSYEKL come from the germline V gene. The junction had 19 bases not matched to a gene; V was cut back by 1 base and J by 4 bases. For the CDR3, the DNA is TGCGCCAGCAGCCAAGTGTTGTCCCGGGACAGGGAGAAACAGCCCTATGGCTACACCTTC. Translated: CASSQVLSRDREKQPYGYTF.

The CDR3 DNA reads TGTGCCAGTACCACCCAATTGCAGGGGGTCGTAAACATTCAGTACTTC. This codes for CASTTQLQGVVNIQYF. V usage is TRBV19 and J usage is TRBJ2-4; 7 bases are shared with TRBD1. This CDR3 is built from 16 residues. V lost 7 bases to trimming and J lost 6 bases; unmatched junction nucleotides: 15. Germline CDR1 reads LNHDA; CDR2 reads SQIVND (reference sequence).

This rearrangement joins TRBV27 to TRBJ2-1; D remains ambiguous. The CDR3 runs 15 residues. Germline CDR1 reads MNHEY; CDR2 reads SMNVEV (reference sequence). Trimming took off 3 bases at V and 3 bases at J, with 12 bases between the two ends. Written as DNA, the CDR3 is TGTGCCAGCAGTTTGCCTACCGCCCACTACAATGAGCAGTTCTTC. It specifies CASSLPTAHYNEQFF.

The genes are TRBV2 and TRBJ2-1; 13 bases are a match to TRBD2. The germline gives CDR1 SNHLY, CDR2 FYNNEI. The CDR3 has 15 amino acids. The junction had 10 bases not matched to a gene; V was cut back by 10 bases and J by 7 bases. In DNA form, the CDR3 reads TGTGCCACCCGACTAGCGGGAGGCGGTGTAAATGAGCAGTTCTTC. Encoded protein: CATRLAGGGVNEQFF.

This chain uses TRBV28 with TRBJ2-4; a weak D match, TRBD2 (5 bases). CDR1 is MDHEN and CDR2 is SYDVKM in the germline V gene. The CDR3 is 12 amino acids. Trimming shortened V by 3 bases and J by 14 bases, and 14 bases separated the two germline ends. CDR3 in amino acids: CASSLGRGKEYF. The CDR3 coding sequence is TGTGCCAGCAGTTTGGGTCGAGGGAAGGAGTACTTC.

This chain joins TRBV5-1 and TRBJ2-3, with 12 bases aligning to TRBD2. In germline, CDR1 is SGHRS, CDR2 YFSETQ. The CDR3 runs 19 residues. The junction had 9 bases not matched to a gene; V was cut back by 0 bases and J by 1 base. DNA for the CDR3: TGCGCCAGCAGCTTGGCCAAGACTAGCGGGGGACGGGGCACAGATACGCAGTATTTT. Encoded protein: CASSLAKTSGGRGTDTQYF.

The CDR3 loop reads CSARDNYEQYF. The CDR3 bases are TGCAGTGCTAGAGATAACTACGAGCAGTACTTC. The V and J genes are TRBV20-1 and TRBJ2-7, with unresolved D. CDR3 length equals 11 residues. Between the trimmed V and J ends, which lost 0 bases and 3 bases, there was a span of 3 bases. Per the germline V gene, CDR1 is DFQATT and CDR2 is SNEGSKA (reference sequence).

The rearrangement joins TRBV5-1 to TRBJ1-1, with 8 bases fitting TRBD1. The V gene's germline CDR1 is SGHRS and CDR2 YFSETQ. Trimming cost V 6 bases and J 2 bases; bases outside gene matches: 6. This CDR3 region has 14 residues. In DNA, the CDR3 is TGCGCCAGCAACATCGGACAGGGTAACACTGAAGCTTTCTTT. Amino acids: CASNIGQGNTEAFF. Full variable domain (rest looked up from reference TRBV5-1 and TRBJ1-1): KAGVTQTPRYLIKTRGQQVTLSCSPISGHRSVSWYQQTPGQGLQFLFEYFSETQRNKGNFPGRFSGRQFSNSRSEMNVSTLELGDSALYLCASNIGQGNTEAFFGQGTRLTVV.